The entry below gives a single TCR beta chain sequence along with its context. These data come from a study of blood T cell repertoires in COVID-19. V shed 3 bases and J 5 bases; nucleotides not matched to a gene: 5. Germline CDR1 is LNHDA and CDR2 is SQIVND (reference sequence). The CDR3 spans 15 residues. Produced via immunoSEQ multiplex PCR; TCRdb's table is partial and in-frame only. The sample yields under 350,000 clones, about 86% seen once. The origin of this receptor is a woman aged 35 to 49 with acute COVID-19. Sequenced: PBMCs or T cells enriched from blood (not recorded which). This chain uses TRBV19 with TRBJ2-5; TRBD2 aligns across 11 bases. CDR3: CASSMTSGKGETQYF. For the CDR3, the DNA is TGTGCCAGTAGTATGACTAGCGGGAAGGGGGAGACCCAGTACTTC.